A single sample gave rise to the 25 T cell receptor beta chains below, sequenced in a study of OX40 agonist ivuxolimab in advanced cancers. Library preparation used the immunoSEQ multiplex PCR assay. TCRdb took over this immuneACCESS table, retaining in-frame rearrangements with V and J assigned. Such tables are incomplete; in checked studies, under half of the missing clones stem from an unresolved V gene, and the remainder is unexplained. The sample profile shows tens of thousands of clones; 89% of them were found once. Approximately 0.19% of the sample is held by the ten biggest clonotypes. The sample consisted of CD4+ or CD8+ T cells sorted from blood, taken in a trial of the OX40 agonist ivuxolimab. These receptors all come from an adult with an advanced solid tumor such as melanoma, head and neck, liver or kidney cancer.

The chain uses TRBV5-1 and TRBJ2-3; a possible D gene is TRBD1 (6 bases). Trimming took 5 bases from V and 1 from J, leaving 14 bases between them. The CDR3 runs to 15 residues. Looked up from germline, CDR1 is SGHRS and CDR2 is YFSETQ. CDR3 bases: TGCGCCAGCAGTTCGACAGGAAGGGGCACAGATACGCAGTATTTT. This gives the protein CASSSTGRGTDTQYF.

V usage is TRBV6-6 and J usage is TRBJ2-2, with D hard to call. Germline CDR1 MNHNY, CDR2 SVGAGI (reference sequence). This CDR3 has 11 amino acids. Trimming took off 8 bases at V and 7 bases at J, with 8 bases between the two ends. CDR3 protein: CASVLSGELFF. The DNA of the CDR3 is TGTGCCAGCGTATTGAGCGGGGAGCTGTTTTTT.

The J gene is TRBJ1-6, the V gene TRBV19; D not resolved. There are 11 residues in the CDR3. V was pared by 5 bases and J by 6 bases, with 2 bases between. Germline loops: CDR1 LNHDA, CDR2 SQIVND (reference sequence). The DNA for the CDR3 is TGTGCCAGTAGTCGTAATTCACCCCTCCACTTT. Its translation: CASSRNSPLHF. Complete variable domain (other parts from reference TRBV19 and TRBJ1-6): DGGITQSPKYLFRKEGQNVTLSCEQNLNHDAMYWYRQDPGQGLRLIYYSQIVNDFQKGDIAEGYSVSREKKESFPLTVTSAQKNPTAFYLCASSRNSPLHFGNGTRLTVT.

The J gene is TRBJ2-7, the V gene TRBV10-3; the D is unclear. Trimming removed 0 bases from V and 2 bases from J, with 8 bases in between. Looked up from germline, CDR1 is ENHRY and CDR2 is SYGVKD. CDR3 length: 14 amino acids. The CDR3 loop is CAISESYSPYEQYF. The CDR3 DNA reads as TGTGCCATCAGTGAGTCGTACAGTCCCTACGAGCAGTACTTC.

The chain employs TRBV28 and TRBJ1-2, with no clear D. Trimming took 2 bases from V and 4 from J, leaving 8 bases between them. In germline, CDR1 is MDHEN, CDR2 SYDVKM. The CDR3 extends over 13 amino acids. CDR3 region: CASSLRASYGYTF. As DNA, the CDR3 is TGTGCCAGCAGTTTAAGGGCCAGCTATGGCTACACCTTC.

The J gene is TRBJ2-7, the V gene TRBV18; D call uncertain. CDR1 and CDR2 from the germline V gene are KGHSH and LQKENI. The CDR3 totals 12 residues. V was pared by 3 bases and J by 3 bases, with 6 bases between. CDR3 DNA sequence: TGTGCCAGCTCACCCCAAAGCTACGAGCAGTACTTC. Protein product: CASSPQSYEQYF.

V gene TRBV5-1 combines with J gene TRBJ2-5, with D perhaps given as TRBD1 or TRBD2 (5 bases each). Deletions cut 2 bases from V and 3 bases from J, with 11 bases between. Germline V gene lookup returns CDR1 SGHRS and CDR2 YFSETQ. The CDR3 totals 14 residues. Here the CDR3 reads CASSFGTSEETQYF. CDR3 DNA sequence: TGCGCCAGCAGCTTCGGGACGTCAGAAGAGACCCAGTACTTC.

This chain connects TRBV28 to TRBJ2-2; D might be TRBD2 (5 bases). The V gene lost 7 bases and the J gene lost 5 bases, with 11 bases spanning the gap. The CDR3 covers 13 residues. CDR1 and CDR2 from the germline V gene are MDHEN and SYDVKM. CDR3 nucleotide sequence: TGTGCCAGCATCCATTCGGGGACCGGGGAGCTGTTTTTT. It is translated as CASIHSGTGELFF.

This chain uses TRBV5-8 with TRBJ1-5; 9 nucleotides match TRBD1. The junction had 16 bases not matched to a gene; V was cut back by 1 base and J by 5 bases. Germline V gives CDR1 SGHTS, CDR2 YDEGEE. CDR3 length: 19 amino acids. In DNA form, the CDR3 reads TGTGCCAGCAGCTTGTTGAAGAGCTTCGGGACAGGGCTATATCAGCCCCAGCATTTT. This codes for CASSLLKSFGTGLYQPQHF.

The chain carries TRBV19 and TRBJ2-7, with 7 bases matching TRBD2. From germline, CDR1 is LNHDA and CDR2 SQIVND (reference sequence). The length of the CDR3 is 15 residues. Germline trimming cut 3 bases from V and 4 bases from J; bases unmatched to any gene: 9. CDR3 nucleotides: TGTGCCAGTAGTATGGTCCCTGCGGGAGCATACGAGCAGTACTTC. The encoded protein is CASSMVPAGAYEQYF.

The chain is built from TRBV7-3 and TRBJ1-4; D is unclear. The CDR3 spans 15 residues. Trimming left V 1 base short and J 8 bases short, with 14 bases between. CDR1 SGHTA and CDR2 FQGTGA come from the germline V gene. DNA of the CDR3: TGTGCCAGCAGCTTAATGAGTGACAACTACGAAAAACTGTTTTTT. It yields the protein CASSLMSDNYEKLFF.

CDR3 in DNA: TGTGCCAGCAGCGTAGACGGCTCCGGTGAAAAACTGTTTTTT. Translated: CASSVDGSGEKLFF. The rearrangement joins TRBV9 to TRBJ1-4; D ambiguous. The CDR3 spans 14 residues. The germline V gene has CDR1 SGDLS and CDR2 YYNGEE. Trimming removed 0 bases at V and 7 bases at J, with 10 bases between.

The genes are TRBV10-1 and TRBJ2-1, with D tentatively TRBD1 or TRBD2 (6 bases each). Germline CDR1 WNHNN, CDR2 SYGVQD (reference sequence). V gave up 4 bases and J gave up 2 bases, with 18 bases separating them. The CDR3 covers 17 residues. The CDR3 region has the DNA TGCGCCAGCAGTGGAGGCTCGGGGGCACGGACCTACAATGAGCAGTTCTTC. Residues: CASSGGSGARTYNEQFF.

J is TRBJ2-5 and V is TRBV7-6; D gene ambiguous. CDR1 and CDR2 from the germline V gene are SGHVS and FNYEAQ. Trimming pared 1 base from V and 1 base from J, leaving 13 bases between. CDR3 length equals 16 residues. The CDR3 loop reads CASSLGPSNAQETQYF. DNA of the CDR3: TGTGCCAGCAGCTTAGGGCCCAGTAACGCCCAAGAGACCCAGTACTTC.

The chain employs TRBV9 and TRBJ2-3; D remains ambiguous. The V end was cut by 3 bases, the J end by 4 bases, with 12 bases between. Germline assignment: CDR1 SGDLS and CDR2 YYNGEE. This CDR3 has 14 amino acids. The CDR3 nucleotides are TGTGCCAGCAGCGCAGGCCTCCCCCCAGATACGCAGTATTTT. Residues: CASSAGLPPDTQYF.

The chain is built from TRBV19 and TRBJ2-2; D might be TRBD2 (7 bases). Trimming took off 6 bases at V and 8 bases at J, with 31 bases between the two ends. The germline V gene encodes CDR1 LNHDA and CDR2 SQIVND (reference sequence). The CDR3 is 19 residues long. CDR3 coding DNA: TGTGCCAGTAGCCCATGGCTCGTGGTGGGGGCGCGGGGGTCAGGGGAGCTGTTTTTT. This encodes CASSPWLVVGARGSGELFF.

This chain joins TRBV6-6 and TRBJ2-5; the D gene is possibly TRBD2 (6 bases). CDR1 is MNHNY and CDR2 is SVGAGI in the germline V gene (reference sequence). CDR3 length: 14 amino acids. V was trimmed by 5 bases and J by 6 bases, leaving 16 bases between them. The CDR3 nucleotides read TGTGCCAGCAGTAAAGACGGAGGCGGGAAGACCCAGTACTTC. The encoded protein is CASSKDGGGKTQYF.

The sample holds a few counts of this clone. In DNA form, the CDR3 reads TGTGCCAGTAGCCCCTCGGCGGGAGTATACAATGAGCAGTTCTTC. Amino acid sequence: CASSPSAGVYNEQFF. V and J are TRBV19 and TRBJ2-1; TRBD2 matches 7 bases. Germline loops: CDR1 LNHDA, CDR2 SQIVND (reference sequence). Trimming removed 6 bases from V and 4 bases from J; junction bases left unmatched: 9. This CDR3 has 15 amino acids.

The CDR3 loop reads CASSFEGVQETQYF. CDR3 sequence (DNA): TGTGCCAGCAGTTTTGAGGGGGTGCAAGAGACCCAGTACTTC. The chain recombines TRBV28 with TRBJ2-5; maybe TRBD1 (6 bases). Between the trimmed V and J ends, which lost 3 bases and 2 bases, there was a span of 10 bases. The CDR3 has 14 residues. Germline values: CDR1 MDHEN, CDR2 SYDVKM.

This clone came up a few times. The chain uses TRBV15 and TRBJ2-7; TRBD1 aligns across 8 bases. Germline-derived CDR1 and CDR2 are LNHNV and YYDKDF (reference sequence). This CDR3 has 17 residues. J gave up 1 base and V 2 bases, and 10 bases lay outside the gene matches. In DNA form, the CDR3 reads TGTGCCACCAGCAGAAGAGAGCCAGGGGGCGAGTCCTACGAGCAGTACTTC. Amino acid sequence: CATSRREPGGESYEQYF. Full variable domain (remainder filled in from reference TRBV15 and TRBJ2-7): DAMVIQNPRYQVTQFGKPVTLSCSQTLNHNVMYWYQQKSSQAPKLLFHYYDKDFNNEADTPDNFQSRRPNTSFCFLDIRSPGLGDTAMYLCATSRREPGGESYEQYFGPGTRLTVT.

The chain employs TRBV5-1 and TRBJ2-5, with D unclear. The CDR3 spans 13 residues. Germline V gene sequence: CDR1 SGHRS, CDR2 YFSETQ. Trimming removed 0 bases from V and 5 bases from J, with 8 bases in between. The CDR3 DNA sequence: TGCGCCAGCAGCTTGGGAGGATTTGAGACCCAGTACTTC. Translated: CASSLGGFETQYF. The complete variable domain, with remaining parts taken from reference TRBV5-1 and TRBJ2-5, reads KAGVTQTPRYLIKTRGQQVTLSCSPISGHRSVSWYQQTPGQGLQFLFEYFSETQRNKGNFPGRFSGRQFSNSRSEMNVSTLELGDSALYLCASSLGGFETQYFGPGTRLLVL.

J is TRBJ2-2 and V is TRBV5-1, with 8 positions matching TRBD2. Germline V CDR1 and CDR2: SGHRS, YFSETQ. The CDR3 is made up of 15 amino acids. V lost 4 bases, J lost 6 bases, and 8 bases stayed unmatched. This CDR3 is CASSAIAGPPGELFF. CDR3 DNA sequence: TGCGCCAGCAGCGCCATAGCGGGGCCACCCGGGGAGCTGTTTTTT. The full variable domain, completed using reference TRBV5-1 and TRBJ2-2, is KAGVTQTPRYLIKTRGQQVTLSCSPISGHRSVSWYQQTPGQGLQFLFEYFSETQRNKGNFPGRFSGRQFSNSRSEMNVSTLELGDSALYLCASSAIAGPPGELFFGEGSRLTVL.

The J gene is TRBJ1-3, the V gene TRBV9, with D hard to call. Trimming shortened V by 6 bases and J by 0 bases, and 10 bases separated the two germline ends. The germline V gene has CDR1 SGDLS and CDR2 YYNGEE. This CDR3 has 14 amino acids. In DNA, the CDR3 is TGTGCCAGCACCCCGTCCTTCTCTGGAAACACCATATATTTT. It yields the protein CASTPSFSGNTIYF.

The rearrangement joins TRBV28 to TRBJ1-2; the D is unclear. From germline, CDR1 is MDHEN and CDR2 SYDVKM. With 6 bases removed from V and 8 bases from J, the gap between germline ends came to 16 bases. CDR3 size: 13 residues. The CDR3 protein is CASRSELGSGYTF. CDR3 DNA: TGTGCCAGCAGAAGCGAGTTGGGAAGCGGCTACACCTTC.

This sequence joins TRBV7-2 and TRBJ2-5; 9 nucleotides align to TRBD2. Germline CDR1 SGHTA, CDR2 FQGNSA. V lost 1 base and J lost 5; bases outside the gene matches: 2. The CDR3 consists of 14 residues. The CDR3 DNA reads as TGTGCCAGCAGCTTAGGGCTAGCGGGGGAGACCCAGTACTTC. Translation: CASSLGLAGETQYF.